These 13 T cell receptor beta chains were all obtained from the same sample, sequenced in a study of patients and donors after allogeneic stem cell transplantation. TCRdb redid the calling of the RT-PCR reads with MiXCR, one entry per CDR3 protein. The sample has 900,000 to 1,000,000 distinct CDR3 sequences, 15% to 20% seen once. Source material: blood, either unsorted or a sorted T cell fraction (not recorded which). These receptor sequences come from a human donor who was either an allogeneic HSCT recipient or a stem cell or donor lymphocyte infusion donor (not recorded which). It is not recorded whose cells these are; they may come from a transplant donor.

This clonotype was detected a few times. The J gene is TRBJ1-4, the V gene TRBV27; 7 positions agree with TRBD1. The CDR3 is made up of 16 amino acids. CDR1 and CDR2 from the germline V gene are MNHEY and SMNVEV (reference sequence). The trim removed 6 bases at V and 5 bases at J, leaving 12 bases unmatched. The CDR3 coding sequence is TGTGCCAGCAGGGGGGACTCGACAGGGATAAATGAAAAACTGTTTTTT. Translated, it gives CASRGDSTGINEKLFF.

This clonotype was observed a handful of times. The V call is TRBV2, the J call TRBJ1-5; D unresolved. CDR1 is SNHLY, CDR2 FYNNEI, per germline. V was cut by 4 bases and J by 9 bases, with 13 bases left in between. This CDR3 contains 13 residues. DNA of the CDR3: TGTGCCAGCAGTGGGACCAATGGGCGGCCCCAGCATTTT. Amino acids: CASSGTNGRPQHF.

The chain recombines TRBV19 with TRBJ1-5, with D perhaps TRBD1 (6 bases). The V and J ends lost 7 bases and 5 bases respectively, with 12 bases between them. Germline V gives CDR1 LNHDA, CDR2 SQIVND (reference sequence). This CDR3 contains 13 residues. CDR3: CASKLGAYQPQHF. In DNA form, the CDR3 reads TGTGCCAGTAAATTGGGGGCGTATCAGCCCCAGCATTTT.

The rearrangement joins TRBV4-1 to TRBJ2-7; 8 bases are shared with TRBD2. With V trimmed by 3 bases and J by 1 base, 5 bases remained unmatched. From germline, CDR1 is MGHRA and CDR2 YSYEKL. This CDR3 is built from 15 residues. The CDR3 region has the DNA TGCGCCAGCAGCCAGGGACTAGTTAGTTCCTACGAGCAGTACTTC. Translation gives CASSQGLVSSYEQYF.

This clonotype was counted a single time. CDR3 DNA: TGTGCCAGCAGTTTCGACAGGGGGCATAATCAGCCCCAGCATTTT. Translated, it gives CASSFDRGHNQPQHF. The V gene is TRBV28, the J gene TRBJ1-5; 10 bases map to TRBD1. V trimming: 3 bases; J trimming: 4 bases; junction bases outside the gene matches: 3. The CDR3 loop spans 15 amino acids. The germline V gene has CDR1 MDHEN and CDR2 SYDVKM.

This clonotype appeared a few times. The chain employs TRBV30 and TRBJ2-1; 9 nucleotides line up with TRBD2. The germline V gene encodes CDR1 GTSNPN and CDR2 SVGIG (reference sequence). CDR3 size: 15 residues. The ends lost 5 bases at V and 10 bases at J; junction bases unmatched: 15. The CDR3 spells CAWARKIAGVPEQFF. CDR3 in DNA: TGTGCCTGGGCCAGGAAGATAGCGGGGGTTCCCGAGCAGTTCTTC.

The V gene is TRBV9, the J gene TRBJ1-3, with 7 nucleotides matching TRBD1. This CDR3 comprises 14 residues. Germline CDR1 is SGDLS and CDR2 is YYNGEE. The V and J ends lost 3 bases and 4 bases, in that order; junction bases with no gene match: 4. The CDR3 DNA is TGTGCCAGCAGCGCCAGGGGGTCCGGAAACACCATATATTTT. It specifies CASSARGSGNTIYF.

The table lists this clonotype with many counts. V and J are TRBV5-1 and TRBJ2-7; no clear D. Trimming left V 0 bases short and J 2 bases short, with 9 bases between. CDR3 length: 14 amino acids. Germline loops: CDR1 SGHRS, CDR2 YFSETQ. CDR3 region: CASSLDTVTYEQYF. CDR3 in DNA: TGCGCCAGCAGCTTGGATACGGTAACCTACGAGCAGTACTTC.

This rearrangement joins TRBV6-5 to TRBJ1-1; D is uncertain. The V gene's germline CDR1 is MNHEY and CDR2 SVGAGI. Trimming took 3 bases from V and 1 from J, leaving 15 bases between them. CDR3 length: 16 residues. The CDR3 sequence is CASSYSPPQTNTEAFF. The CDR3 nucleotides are TGTGCCAGCAGTTATTCACCCCCACAGACGAACACTGAAGCTTTCTTT.

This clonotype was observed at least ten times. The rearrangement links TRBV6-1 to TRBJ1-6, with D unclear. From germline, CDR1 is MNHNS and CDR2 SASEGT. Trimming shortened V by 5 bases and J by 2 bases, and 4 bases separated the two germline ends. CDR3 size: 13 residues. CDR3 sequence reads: CASSSAYNSPLHF. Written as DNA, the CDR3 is TGTGCCAGCAGTAGCGCCTATAATTCACCCCTCCACTTT.

As DNA, the CDR3 is TGTGCCAGCTCAAGCCTTAGCGGGAGGGCTGACAATGAGCAGTTCTTC. Translation gives CASSSLSGRADNEQFF. V is TRBV18 and J is TRBJ2-1; the match to TRBD2 covers 11 bases. The CDR3 has 16 residues. Germline V gene data show CDR1 as KGHSH and CDR2 as LQKENI. J was trimmed by 5 bases and V by 5 bases; bases with no gene match: 8.

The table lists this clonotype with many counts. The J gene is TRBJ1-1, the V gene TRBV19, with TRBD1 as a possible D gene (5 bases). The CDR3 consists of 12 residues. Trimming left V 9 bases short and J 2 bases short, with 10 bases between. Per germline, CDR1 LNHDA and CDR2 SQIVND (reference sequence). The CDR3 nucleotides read TGTGCCAGCCGGGACCCCAACACTGAAGCTTTCTTT. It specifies CASRDPNTEAFF.

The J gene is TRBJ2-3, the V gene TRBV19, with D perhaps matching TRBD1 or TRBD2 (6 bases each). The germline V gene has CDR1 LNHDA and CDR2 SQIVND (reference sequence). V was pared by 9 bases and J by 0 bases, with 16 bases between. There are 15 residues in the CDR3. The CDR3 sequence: CASQIGGRSTDTQYF. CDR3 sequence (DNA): TGTGCCAGCCAGATTGGGGGGCGGAGCACAGATACGCAGTATTTT.